This T cell receptor (beta chain) was identified in a study of blood T cell repertoires in COVID-19. Looking at the study overall: Acute-phase and convalescent COVID-19 samples originated in the United States, Italy and Spain. Sources were T cells, B-cell-depleted T cells, or PBMCs; the material itself was cDNA or gDNA.

As handled by the study authors: Amplified reference gene primers provided the basis for estimating nucleated cell counts. The method was immunoSEQ multiplex PCR; TCRdb's version includes in-frame clones alone and lacks a portion of them. From that table come the V and J calls and clone size; the DNA was used to work out D and trimming. This sample carries roughly 230,000 clones, 75% to 85% of them seen once, and the ten largest clones take more than 5.5%. Germline CDR1 and CDR2: MNHEY and SVGAGI. The CDR3 covers 14 residues. The V end was cut by 2 bases, the J end by 3 bases, with 11 bases between. Sequenced: peripheral blood. The chain joins TRBV6-5 to TRBJ2-7; D may be TRBD1 (6 bases). This sequence originates from a human donor in a cohort sampled during active COVID-19. The CDR3 DNA follows: TGTGCCAGCAGTTACAGCAGGGGTGACTACGAGCAGTACTTC. The encoded protein is CASSYSRGDYEQYF.